Following are 16 T cell receptor beta chains from one sample sequenced in a study of OX40 agonist ivuxolimab in advanced cancers. Measured with immunoSEQ multiplex PCR; TCRdb has only the in-frame clones, and not every one. The data show 43,000 or so clones, around 90% seen once. The sample consisted of CD4+ or CD8+ T cells sorted from blood, taken in a trial of the OX40 agonist ivuxolimab. These receptors were obtained from an adult with an advanced solid tumor such as melanoma, head and neck, liver or kidney cancer.

The count of this clone is one. This rearrangement joins TRBV28 to TRBJ1-1; the D gene is possibly TRBD1 (5 bases). Germline lookup yields CDR1 MDHEN and CDR2 SYDVKM. V lost 9 bases to trimming and J lost 3 bases, with 17 bases between them. This CDR3 contains 14 residues. The DNA of the CDR3 is TGTGCCAGTTATGAAATAGGGGTTCACACTGAAGCTTTCTTT. It specifies CASYEIGVHTEAFF.

The rearrangement joins TRBV5-4 to TRBJ2-5; 11 nucleotides match TRBD2. The V and J ends lost 4 bases and 2 bases, in that order; junction bases with no gene match: 10. The germline gives CDR1 SGHNT, CDR2 YYREEE (reference sequence). The CDR3 is made up of 17 amino acids. This CDR3 reads CASSPSERLAGQETQYF. The CDR3 bases are TGTGCCAGCAGCCCCTCCGAAAGACTAGCGGGGCAAGAGACCCAGTACTTC.

The gene calls are TRBV20-1 and TRBJ2-5; D call uncertain. V lost 5 bases to trimming and J lost 4 bases, with 8 bases between them. The CDR3 has 11 amino acids. The germline CDR1 and CDR2 sequences are DFQATT and SNEGSKA (reference sequence). The CDR3 loop reads CSAFRTETQYF. Here the CDR3 DNA reads TGCAGTGCTTTCCGAACAGAGACCCAGTACTTC.

V and J are TRBV21-1 and TRBJ1-2. TRBV21-1 is labeled a pseudogene. The CDR3 has 14 residues. The CDR3: CASGFGRSIYGYTF. The DNA for the CDR3 is TGTGCCAGTGGATTTGGACGGTCAATCTATGGCTACACCTTC.

The chain recombines TRBV25-1 with TRBJ2-1; 9 nucleotides agree with TRBD1. The germline V gene encodes CDR1 MGHDK and CDR2 SYGVNS. This CDR3 comprises 13 residues. V trimming: 7 bases; J trimming: 6 bases; junction bases outside the gene matches: 4. Written as DNA, the CDR3 is TGTGCCAGCACAGGACAGGGGCGCAATGAGCAGTTCTTC. The encoded protein is CASTGQGRNEQFF.

The chain employs TRBV18 and TRBJ1-1; D remains unclear. V lost 4 bases and J 8 bases, leaving 26 bases between the germline ends. Per germline, CDR1 KGHSH and CDR2 LQKENI. The CDR3 runs to 17 residues. CDR3 nucleotides: TGTGCCAGCTCACAAACTGTTCTGGGCCCAGCTCTCTACGAAGCTTTCTTT. This codes for CASSQTVLGPALYEAFF.

This clone occurred a few times. The V call is TRBV6-1, the J call TRBJ2-2, with a tentative D call TRBD1 (6 bases). The CDR3 is made up of 15 amino acids. In germline, CDR1 is MNHNS, CDR2 SASEGT. Deletions cut 1 base from V and 7 bases from J, with 13 bases between. In nucleotides, the CDR3 is TGTGCCAGCAGTGAAGGCAGGGGTTTAGTCGGGGAGCTGTTTTTT. This encodes CASSEGRGLVGELFF.

The CDR3 nucleotides are TGTGCCAGCAGTTTGACTGACAGGAACACTGAAGCTTTCTTT. Protein: CASSLTDRNTEAFF. This chain connects TRBV28 to TRBJ1-1; D may be TRBD1 (5 bases). Looked up from germline, CDR1 is MDHEN and CDR2 is SYDVKM. Trimming stripped 3 bases from V and 1 base from J, with 9 bases between. The CDR3 runs to 14 residues.

A few counts support this clone. J is TRBJ2-1 and V is TRBV25-1; maybe TRBD2 (6 bases). V was cut by 9 bases and J by 10 bases, with 13 bases left in between. This CDR3 is 11 amino acids long. Germline assignment: CDR1 MGHDK and CDR2 SYGVNS. CDR3 nucleotides: TGTGCCAGGAGAGCGGGCGGGGAGCAGTTCTTC. It codes for CARRAGGEQFF.

V usage is TRBV18 and J usage is TRBJ2-7; the D gene could be TRBD1 or TRBD2 (5 bases each). This CDR3 spans 15 amino acids. Trimming shortened V by 5 bases and J by 6 bases, and 20 bases separated the two germline ends. CDR1 and CDR2 (germline): KGHSH, LQKENI. CDR3 in amino acids: CASSAEQVRGAEQYF. The CDR3 coding sequence is TGTGCCAGCTCAGCGGAACAGGTTCGGGGAGCCGAGCAGTACTTC.

Only one count was recorded for this clone. The rearrangement joins TRBV5-5 to TRBJ2-7, with a tentative D call TRBD1 (6 bases). Germline V gene sequence: CDR1 SGHKS, CDR2 YYEKEE (reference sequence). The CDR3 length is 14 residues. The germline V and J ends were trimmed by 0 bases and 2 bases, with 9 bases remaining between them. Here the CDR3 reads CASSLVGGPYEQYF. CDR3 nucleotides: TGTGCCAGCAGCTTGGTAGGGGGTCCCTACGAGCAGTACTTC. Complete variable domain (other parts from reference TRBV5-5 and TRBJ2-7): DAGVTQSPTHLIKTRGQQVTLRCSPISGHKSVSWYQQVLGQGPQFIFQYYEKEERGRGNFPDRFSARQFPNYSSELNVNALLLGDSALYLCASSLVGGPYEQYFGPGTRLTVT.

This chain uses TRBV2 with TRBJ2-7; 10 bases match TRBD2. J was trimmed by 5 bases and V by 5 bases; bases with no gene match: 15. CDR1 is SNHLY and CDR2 is FYNNEI in the germline V gene. The CDR3 consists of 17 residues. The CDR3 nucleotides are TGTGCCAGCAGTCCGGGACAGCTAGCGGGAGTACTCCACGAGCAGTACTTC. Translated: CASSPGQLAGVLHEQYF.

V usage is TRBV5-4 and J usage is TRBJ2-3, with D possibly TRBD2 on 6 matching bases. This CDR3 has 16 amino acids. From germline, CDR1 is SGHNT and CDR2 YYREEE (reference sequence). The V end lost 4 bases, the J end lost 1 base, and 16 bases lay between the germline ends. The CDR3 region is CASSPEPSDRTDTQYF. For the CDR3, the DNA is TGTGCCAGCAGCCCAGAGCCTAGCGACCGCACAGATACGCAGTATTTT.

This chain uses TRBV7-3 with TRBJ2-1, with TRBD2 matching over 11 bases. V shed 5 bases and J 9 bases; nucleotides not matched to a gene: 6. Germline loops: CDR1 SGHTA, CDR2 FQGTGA. This CDR3 is 14 amino acids long. The CDR3 coding sequence is TGTGCCAGCAGCCGACTAGCGGGATTGGGTGAGCAGTTCTTC. Protein: CASSRLAGLGEQFF.

CDR3 sequence: CSVGAPTGSREKLFF. DNA of the CDR3: TGCAGCGTTGGAGCTCCGACAGGTTCTAGAGAAAAACTGTTTTTT. The chain has TRBV29-1 and TRBJ1-4, with a tentative D call TRBD1 (6 bases). Germline-derived CDR1 and CDR2 are SQVTM and ANQGSEA. The ends were cut back, 4 bases at V and 8 bases at J, with 20 bases in the middle. The CDR3 length is 15 residues.

The rearrangement links TRBV27 to TRBJ1-5; D ambiguous. V shed 3 bases and J shed 7 bases, with 13 bases lying between them. CDR1 is MNHEY, CDR2 SMNVEV, per germline (reference sequence). The CDR3 has 14 amino acids. The CDR3 nucleotides are TGTGCCAGCAGTTTTGGTCTACCCGGCCAGCCCCAGCATTTT. Its protein product is CASSFGLPGQPQHF.